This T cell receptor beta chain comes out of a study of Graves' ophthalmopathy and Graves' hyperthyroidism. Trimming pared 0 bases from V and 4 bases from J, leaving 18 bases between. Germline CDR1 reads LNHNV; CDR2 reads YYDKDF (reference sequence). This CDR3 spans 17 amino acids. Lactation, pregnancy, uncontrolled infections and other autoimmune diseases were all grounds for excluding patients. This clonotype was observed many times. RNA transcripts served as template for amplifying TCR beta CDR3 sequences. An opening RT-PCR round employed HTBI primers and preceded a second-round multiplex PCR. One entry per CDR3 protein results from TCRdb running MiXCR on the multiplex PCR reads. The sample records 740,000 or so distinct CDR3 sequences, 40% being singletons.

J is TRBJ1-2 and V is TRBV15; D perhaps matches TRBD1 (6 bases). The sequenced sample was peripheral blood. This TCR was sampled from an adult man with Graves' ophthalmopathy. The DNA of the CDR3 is TGTGCCACCAGCAGAGAACCAAAACAGGGTTTCGGCTATGGCTACACCTTC. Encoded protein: CATSREPKQGFGYGYTF.